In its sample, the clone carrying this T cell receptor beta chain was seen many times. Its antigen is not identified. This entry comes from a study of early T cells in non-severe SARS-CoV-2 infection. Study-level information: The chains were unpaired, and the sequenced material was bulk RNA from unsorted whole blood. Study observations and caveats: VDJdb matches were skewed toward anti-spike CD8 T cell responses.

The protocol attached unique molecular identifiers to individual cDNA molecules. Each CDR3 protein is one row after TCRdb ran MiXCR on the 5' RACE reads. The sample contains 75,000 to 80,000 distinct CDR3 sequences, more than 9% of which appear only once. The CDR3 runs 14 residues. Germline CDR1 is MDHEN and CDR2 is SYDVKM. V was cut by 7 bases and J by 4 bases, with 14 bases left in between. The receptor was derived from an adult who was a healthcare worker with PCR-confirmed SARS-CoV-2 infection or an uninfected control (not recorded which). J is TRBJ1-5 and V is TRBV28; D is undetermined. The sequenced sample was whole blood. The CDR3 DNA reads TGTGCCAGCACGCCCCACATGGGGAATCAGCCCCAGCATTTT. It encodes CASTPHMGNQPQHF.